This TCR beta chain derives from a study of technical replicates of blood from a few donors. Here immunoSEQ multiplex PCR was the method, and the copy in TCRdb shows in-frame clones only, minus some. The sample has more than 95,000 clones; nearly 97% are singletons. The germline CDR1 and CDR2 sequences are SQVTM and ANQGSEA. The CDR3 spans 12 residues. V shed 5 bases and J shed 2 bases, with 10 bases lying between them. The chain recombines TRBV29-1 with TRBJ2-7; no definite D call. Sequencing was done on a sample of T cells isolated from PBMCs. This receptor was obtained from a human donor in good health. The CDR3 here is CSVQGVAYEQYF. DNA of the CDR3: TGCAGCGTTCAAGGAGTAGCCTACGAGCAGTACTTC.